The 5 T cell receptor beta chains below all came from one sample that was sequenced in a study of blood T cell repertoires in COVID-19. The assay was immunoSEQ multiplex PCR, and TCRdb's table has in-frame clones only and misses some. The sample holds 150,000 to 170,000 clones, about 79% seen once. The sample was peripheral blood. The receptors shown here come from a woman between 55 and 75 years old with acute or convalescent COVID-19.

The rearrangement joins TRBV28 to TRBJ2-1; 16 bases fit TRBD2. V gave up 5 bases and J gave up 0 bases; unmatched junction bases: 7. The CDR3 has 19 residues. CDR1 and CDR2 (germline): MDHEN, SYDVKM. The CDR3 bases are TGTGCCAGCAGTCAACCGGGACTAGCGGGGGGGATCTCCTACAATGAGCAGTTCTTC. It codes for CASSQPGLAGGISYNEQFF.

This chain links TRBV11-2 with TRBJ1-1; 10 bases line up with TRBD1. The length of the CDR3 is 13 residues. CDR1 and CDR2 (germline): SGHAT, FQNNGV. V lost 5 bases and J lost 10; bases outside the gene matches: 7. The CDR3 region is CASSRRQGATAFF. CDR3 in DNA: TGTGCCAGCAGCCGACGACAGGGGGCAACAGCTTTCTTT.

The chain combines TRBV12-3 or TRBV12-4 with TRBJ2-5, with 8 bases identical to TRBD1. CDR3 length equals 13 residues. V shed 6 bases, J shed 5 bases, and the junction held 5 bases outside the gene matches. DNA of the CDR3: TGTGCCAGCAGCGTGACAGGGGTTGAGACCCAGTACTTC. The encoded protein is CASSVTGVETQYF.

The chain uses TRBV20-1 and TRBJ1-1, with a weak D call TRBD1 (5 bases). CDR1 is DFQATT, CDR2 SNEGSKA, per germline (reference sequence). The CDR3 has 10 residues. V gave up 3 bases and J gave up 10 bases, with 9 bases separating them. The CDR3 sequence: CSASGRGAFF. As DNA, the CDR3 is TGCAGTGCTAGCGGGAGGGGAGCTTTCTTT.

The V gene is TRBV2, the J gene TRBJ1-2, with a weak D call TRBD1 (6 bases). The CDR3 runs to 12 residues. Germline CDR1 and CDR2: SNHLY and FYNNEI. The V end lost 8 bases, the J end lost 4 bases, and 11 bases lay between the germline ends. CDR3 sequence reads: CASVGQRYGYTF. The DNA of the CDR3 is TGTGCCAGCGTAGGACAGCGCTATGGCTACACCTTC. The complete variable domain, with remaining parts taken from reference TRBV2 and TRBJ1-2, reads EPEVTQTPSHQVTQMGQEVILRCVPISNHLYFYWYRQILGQKVEFLVSFYNNEISEKSEIFDDQFSVERPDGSNFTLKIRSTKLEDSAMYFCASVGQRYGYTFGSGTRLTVV.